The 27 T cell receptor beta chains below were found in one sample sequenced in a study of cytomegalovirus exposure and HLA in healthy donors. Profiled with immunoSEQ multiplex PCR; TCRdb holds only in-frame clones, not every one. In the table there are under 100,000 clones, roughly 96% of which are singletons. The sequencing input was PBMCs. The receptors were gathered from a man younger than 35 in good health and CMV-seronegative.

The rearrangement uses TRBV7-2 and TRBJ2-1; 8 bases line up with TRBD2. After removal of 4 bases from V and 0 bases from J, the junction contained 11 bases not matched to a gene. The CDR3 runs 18 residues. Germline-derived CDR1 and CDR2 are SGHTA and FQGNSA. The CDR3 is CASSSVGAGASSYNEQFF. In nucleotides, the CDR3 is TGTGCCAGCAGCTCCGTAGGAGCGGGGGCTAGCTCCTACAATGAGCAGTTCTTC. The entire variable domain, with the rest obtained from reference TRBV7-2 and TRBJ2-1, is as follows: GAGVSQSPSNKVTEKGKDVELRCDPISGHTALYWYRQSLGQGLEFLIYFQGNSAPDKSGLPSDRFSAERTGGSVSTLTIQRTQQEDSAVYLCASSSVGAGASSYNEQFFGPGTRLTVL.

The chain links TRBV19 to TRBJ1-4; no firm D call. This CDR3 contains 15 residues. Trimming removed 6 bases from V and 6 bases from J, with 17 bases in between. Looked up from germline, CDR1 is LNHDA and CDR2 is SQIVND (reference sequence). CDR3 in amino acids: CASRLWTGRDEKLFF. CDR3 nucleotide sequence: TGTGCCAGTAGGCTTTGGACGGGAAGGGATGAAAAACTGTTTTTT.

The V and J genes are TRBV28 and TRBJ1-5; D remains unclear. With 8 bases removed from V and 0 bases from J, the gap between germline ends came to 8 bases. Looked up from germline, CDR1 is MDHEN and CDR2 is SYDVKM. The CDR3 extends over 13 amino acids. The CDR3 DNA reads as TGTGCCAGCGGGAGATTTAGCAATCAGCCCCAGCATTTT. Translated: CASGRFSNQPQHF.

This chain uses TRBV11-3 with TRBJ1-3, with D unresolved. CDR1 and CDR2 from the germline V gene are SGHNT and YENEEA. V lost 5 bases to trimming and J lost 0 bases, with 17 bases between them. CDR3 length equals 17 residues. CDR3 sequence: CASSPQAGTASGNTIYF. As DNA, the CDR3 is TGTGCCAGCAGCCCCCAAGCCGGTACAGCCTCTGGAAACACCATATATTTT.

J is TRBJ1-1 and V is TRBV6-6; D is possibly TRBD1 (6 bases). CDR3 length equals 16 residues. Trimming removed 0 bases from V and 4 bases from J, with 15 bases in between. Germline CDR1 MNHNY, CDR2 SVGAGI (reference sequence). The CDR3 DNA sequence: TGTGCCAGCAGTTACTCGGGCCAGGGGCGAATCACTGAAGCTTTCTTT. Amino acids: CASSYSGQGRITEAFF.

The chain recombines TRBV9 with TRBJ1-5; 7 bases are a match to TRBD1. The J segment lost 5 bases and the V segment lost 3 bases, leaving 5 bases of the junction unmatched. There are 14 residues in the CDR3. Germline CDR1 reads SGDLS; CDR2 reads YYNGEE. CDR3 DNA sequence: TGTGCCAGCAGCGACGGGACAGAACATCAGCCCCAGCATTTT. Translation gives CASSDGTEHQPQHF.

The chain is built from TRBV10-3 and TRBJ1-2, with TRBD1 identical over 10 bases. The V segment lost 4 bases and the J segment 8 bases; nucleotides outside the gene matches: 4. This CDR3 is built from 13 residues. The germline V gene encodes CDR1 ENHRY and CDR2 SYGVKD. CDR3: CAISGQGASGYTF. DNA for the CDR3: TGTGCCATCAGTGGACAGGGGGCGAGCGGCTACACCTTC.

The chain uses TRBV28 and TRBJ2-7, with 8 nucleotides matching TRBD2. The V and J ends lost 5 bases and 7 bases, in that order; junction bases with no gene match: 10. This CDR3 comprises 14 residues. The germline V gene encodes CDR1 MDHEN and CDR2 SYDVKM. In DNA, the CDR3 is TGTGCCAGCAGTCCAGCGGGAGCTTCTCGGGAGCAGTACTTC. Residues: CASSPAGASREQYF. The entire variable domain, with the rest obtained from reference TRBV28 and TRBJ2-7, is as follows: DVKVTQSSRYLVKRTGEKVFLECVQDMDHENMFWYRQDPGLGLRLIYFSYDVKMKEKGDIPEGYSVSREKKERFSLILESASTNQTSMYLCASSPAGASREQYFGPGTRLTVT.

This chain connects TRBV21-1 to TRBJ2-5; the table's D call of TRBD1 was not tested on the DNA. TRBV21-1 is an annotated pseudogene. The CDR3 loop spans 16 amino acids. The CDR3 DNA follows: TGTGCCAGCAGCAAAAAAACAGACAGGGGGAAAGAGACCCAGTACTTC. Its translation is CASSKKTDRGKETQYF.

The gene calls are TRBV7-3 and TRBJ2-2, with 9 positions matching TRBD1. The germline gives CDR1 SGHTA, CDR2 FQGTGA. J lost 4 bases, V lost 5 bases, and 2 bases had no gene match. This CDR3 spans 14 amino acids. The CDR3 DNA sequence: TGTGCCAGCAGCCTGGGACAGGGCACCGGGGAGCTGTTTTTT. This codes for CASSLGQGTGELFF. The full variable domain, rest sourced from reference TRBV7-3 and TRBJ2-2, is GAGVSQTPSNKVTEKGKYVELRCDPISGHTALYWYRQSLGQGPEFLIYFQGTGAADDSGLPNDRFFAVRPEGSVSTLKIQRTERGDSAVYLCASSLGQGTGELFFGEGSRLTVL.

The DNA of the CDR3 is TGTGCCAGTAAGCCCGCACCAGGGGGGTTAGGTGAAAAACTGTTTTTT. The encoded protein is CASKPAPGGLGEKLFF. The rearrangement joins TRBV19 to TRBJ1-4, with 7 nucleotides matching TRBD1. This CDR3 comprises 16 residues. The germline V gene has CDR1 LNHDA and CDR2 SQIVND (reference sequence). Germline trimming cut 7 bases from V and 7 bases from J; bases unmatched to any gene: 15.

This chain joins TRBV11-2 and TRBJ1-4; 10 nucleotides line up with TRBD1. This CDR3 contains 17 residues. Looked up from germline, CDR1 is SGHAT and CDR2 is FQNNGV. The V gene end was trimmed by 7 bases and the J gene end by 3 bases; junction bases not matched to a gene: 11. In nucleotides, the CDR3 is TGTGCCAGCACCCGACAGGGGGCCTTTGCAGCTAATGAAAAACTGTTTTTT. This encodes CASTRQGAFAANEKLFF. Full variable domain (rest looked up from reference TRBV11-2 and TRBJ1-4): EAGVAQSPRYKIIEKRQSVAFWCNPISGHATLYWYQQILGQGPKLLIQFQNNGVVDDSQLPKDRFSAERLKGVDSTLKIQPAKLEDSAVYLCASTRQGAFAANEKLFFGSGTQLSVL.

The chain employs TRBV27 and TRBJ2-1, with TRBD2 matching 13 bases. The CDR3 extends over 16 amino acids. From germline, CDR1 is MNHEY and CDR2 SMNVEV (reference sequence). After removal of 5 bases from V and 7 bases from J, the junction contained 8 bases not matched to a gene. DNA of the CDR3: TGTGCCAGCAGTCCCGGACTAGCGGGAGTATTAAATGAGCAGTTCTTC. It is translated as CASSPGLAGVLNEQFF.

This clone was counted only a few times. The chain employs TRBV4-1 and TRBJ2-3; 15 bases map to TRBD2. The junction had 4 bases not matched to a gene; V was cut back by 3 bases and J by 3 bases. This CDR3 is 17 amino acids long. CDR1 and CDR2 from the germline V gene are MGHRA and YSYEKL. The CDR3: CASSHSGLAGGTDTQYF. CDR3 sequence (DNA): TGCGCCAGCAGCCATTCCGGACTAGCGGGAGGGACAGATACGCAGTATTTT.

This rearrangement joins TRBV7-6 to TRBJ2-5; the D gene is possibly TRBD1 (5 bases). Germline V CDR1 and CDR2: SGHVS, FNYEAQ. The germline V and J ends were trimmed by 1 base and 1 base, with 10 bases remaining between them. The CDR3 loop spans 15 amino acids. The CDR3 region has the DNA TGTGCCAGCAGCTTAGAATACAGGAGCCAAGAGACCCAGTACTTC. Translating gives CASSLEYRSQETQYF.

This chain joins TRBV11-2 and TRBJ2-7; TRBD1 is a possible D gene (6 bases). The CDR3 spans 15 residues. From germline, CDR1 is SGHAT and CDR2 FQNNGV. V was cut by 5 bases and J by 3 bases, with 17 bases left in between. CDR3 in DNA: TGTGCCAGCAGCCCCCTGCGGACAGCTTACTACGAGCAGTACTTC. It encodes CASSPLRTAYYEQYF.

The V call is TRBV18, the J call TRBJ2-3; TRBD2 matches at 9 bases. With V trimmed by 8 bases and J by 5 bases, 5 bases remained unmatched. This CDR3 spans 13 amino acids. Per the germline V gene, CDR1 is KGHSH and CDR2 is LQKENI. The CDR3 DNA reads as TGTGCCAGCAACGGACTAGCGAGAGATACGCAGTATTTT. Protein sequence: CASNGLARDTQYF.

The chain combines TRBV5-1 with TRBJ2-2; 11 bases are a match to TRBD2. The CDR3 covers 15 residues. Trimming cost V 4 bases and J 5 bases; bases outside gene matches: 4. The V gene's germline CDR1 is SGHRS and CDR2 YFSETQ. The CDR3 region has the DNA TGCGCCAGCAGCCCGCTAGCGGGGGGAACCGGGGAGCTGTTTTTT. Translating gives CASSPLAGGTGELFF.

CDR3 coding DNA: TGTGCCAGCAGCACGGGGACAGAAAACTTCTATGGCTACACCTTC. Translation: CASSTGTENFYGYTF. The chain couples TRBV9 to TRBJ1-2; 7 nucleotides match TRBD1. The CDR3 totals 15 residues. Losses at the gene ends were 4 bases for V and 4 bases for J; bases not matched to a gene: 10. Germline CDR1 is SGDLS and CDR2 is YYNGEE.

V and J are TRBV11-3 and TRBJ1-3, with 7 bases lining up with TRBD1. CDR1 and CDR2 from the germline V gene are SGHNT and YENEEA. Trimming removed 5 bases from V and 2 bases from J; junction bases left unmatched: 6. The CDR3 is made up of 15 amino acids. CDR3 region: CASSDRQGPGNTIYF. The CDR3 bases are TGTGCCAGCAGCGACCGACAGGGCCCTGGAAACACCATATATTTT.

The V call is TRBV7-9, the J call TRBJ1-2; D is uncertain. Between the trimmed V and J ends, which lost 1 base and 6 bases, there was a span of 12 bases. CDR3 length equals 14 residues. Germline-derived CDR1 and CDR2 are SEHNR and FQNEAQ (reference sequence). The CDR3 DNA is TGTGCCAGCAGCTTAGTAGGTCTAGGCGATGGCTACACCTTC. This translates into CASSLVGLGDGYTF.

This sequence joins TRBV10-1 and TRBJ2-5; D possibly corresponds to TRBD2 (7 bases). This CDR3 has 17 amino acids. V was trimmed by 2 bases and J by 5 bases, leaving 21 bases between them. CDR1 and CDR2 from the germline V gene are WNHNN and SYGVQD (reference sequence). Here the CDR3 reads CASSEGGATDGGETQYF. Written as DNA, the CDR3 is TGCGCCAGCAGTGAGGGGGGGGCGACTGACGGTGGGGAGACCCAGTACTTC.

This clone appeared a single time. This chain joins TRBV7-2 and TRBJ2-7; D remains ambiguous. Deletions cut 7 bases from V and 2 bases from J, with 15 bases between. The CDR3 length is 14 residues. Germline lookup yields CDR1 SGHTA and CDR2 FQGNSA. The CDR3 region is CASTTRLVTYEQYF. CDR3 sequence (DNA): TGTGCCAGCACCACGCGCCTAGTAACCTACGAGCAGTACTTC.

This chain uses TRBV29-1 with TRBJ2-7; TRBD2 matches at 11 bases. J gave up 5 bases and V 6 bases, and 15 bases lay outside the gene matches. Germline V gives CDR1 SQVTM, CDR2 ANQGSEA. The CDR3 sequence is 16 residues long. The CDR3 DNA follows: TGCAGCGTCGAAACCAGAACTAGCGGGAGATTCAACGAGCAGTACTTC. It codes for CSVETRTSGRFNEQYF.

The gene calls are TRBV6-5 and TRBJ1-2, with D possibly TRBD1 on 5 matching bases. Trimming shortened V by 6 bases and J by 1 base, and 9 bases separated the two germline ends. Germline CDR1 is MNHEY and CDR2 is SVGAGI. This CDR3 has 13 amino acids. This CDR3 is CASSDRGNYGYTF. The CDR3 DNA sequence: TGTGCCAGCAGCGATAGGGGTAACTATGGCTACACCTTC.

Here the CDR3 DNA reads TGTGCCACCAGCAGAGATCGGGAGCGGGAGGCATCCTTCTTC. It specifies CATSRDREREASFF. The chain has TRBV15 and TRBJ2-1, with TRBD2 matching over 9 bases. The CDR3 totals 14 residues. V shed 0 bases and J 16 bases; nucleotides not matched to a gene: 10. Per the germline V gene, CDR1 is LNHNV and CDR2 is YYDKDF (reference sequence). Filled out from reference TRBV15 and TRBJ2-1, the complete variable domain reads DAMVIQNPRYQVTQFGKPVTLSCSQTLNHNVMYWYQQKSSQAPKLLFHYYDKDFNNEADTPDNFQSRRPNTSFCFLDIRSPGLGDTAMYLCATSRDREREASFFGPGTRLTVL.

The chain joins TRBV27 to TRBJ2-1, with 7 bases fitting TRBD1. Germline-derived CDR1 and CDR2 are MNHEY and SMNVEV (reference sequence). V dropped 6 bases and J dropped 2; count of bases not matched to a gene: 7. The CDR3 is 15 residues long. The DNA for the CDR3 is TGTGCCAGCAGACCCCGGGACAGCACCTACAATGAGCAGTTCTTC. Translated: CASRPRDSTYNEQFF.